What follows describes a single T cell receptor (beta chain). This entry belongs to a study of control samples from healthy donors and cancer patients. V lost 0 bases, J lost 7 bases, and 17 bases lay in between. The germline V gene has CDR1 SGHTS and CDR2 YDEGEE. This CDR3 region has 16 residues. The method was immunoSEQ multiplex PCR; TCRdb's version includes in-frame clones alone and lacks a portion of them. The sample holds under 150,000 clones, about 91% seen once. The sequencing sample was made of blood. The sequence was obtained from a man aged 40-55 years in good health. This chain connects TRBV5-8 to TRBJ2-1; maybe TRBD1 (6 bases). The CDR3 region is CASSLAIGTLRNEQFF. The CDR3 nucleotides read TGTGCCAGCAGCTTGGCCATCGGGACACTAAGGAATGAGCAGTTCTTC.